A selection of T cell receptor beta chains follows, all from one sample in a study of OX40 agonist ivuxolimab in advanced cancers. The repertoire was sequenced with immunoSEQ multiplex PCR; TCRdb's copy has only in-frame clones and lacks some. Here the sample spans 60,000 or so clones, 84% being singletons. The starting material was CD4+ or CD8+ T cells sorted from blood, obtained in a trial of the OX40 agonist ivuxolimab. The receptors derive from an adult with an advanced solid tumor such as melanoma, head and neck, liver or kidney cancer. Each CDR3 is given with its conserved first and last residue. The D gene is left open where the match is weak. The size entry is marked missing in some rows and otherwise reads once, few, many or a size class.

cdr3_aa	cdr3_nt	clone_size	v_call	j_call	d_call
CASADVQNTGELFF	TGTGCCAGCGCAGACGTCCAAAACACCGGGGAGCTGTTTTTT	.	TRBV7-3	TRBJ2-2	.
CASSLEADRSAVGNTIYF	TGTGCCAGCAGCTTGGAAGCGGACCGATCCGCCGTTGGAAACACCATATATTTT	.	TRBV5-4	TRBJ1-3	.
CASSPRVLNEKLFF	TGTGCCAGCAGCCCCAGGGTCCTTAATGAAAAACTGTTTTTT	.	TRBV7-2	TRBJ1-4	.
CASSPPGLTGANVLTF	TGTGCCAGCTCACCACCCGGCCTTACCGGGGCCAACGTCCTGACTTTC	.	TRBV18	TRBJ2-6	.
CSATNSYEQYF	TGCAGTGCTACTAACAGCTACGAGCAGTACTTC	once	TRBV20-1	TRBJ2-7	.
CASSHLQGPNSPLHF	TGCGCCAGCAGCCATCTTCAGGGGCCTAATTCACCCCTCCACTTT	once	TRBV5-1	TRBJ1-6	.
CASSLDFRGDYGYTF	TGTGCCAGCAGCTTAGACTTCAGGGGGGACTATGGCTACACCTTC	.	TRBV7-3	TRBJ1-2	TRBD1
CSVRDGSSYEQYF	TGCAGCGTTAGGGACGGGAGCTCCTACGAGCAGTACTTC	.	TRBV29-1	TRBJ2-7	.
CAWPREQYF	TGTGCCTGGCCCCGCGAGCAGTACTTC	.	TRBV30	TRBJ2-7	.
CASSPAGTSGSGYEQYF	TGTGCCAGCTCACCCGCAGGGACTAGCGGGAGTGGGTACGAGCAGTACTTC	.	TRBV18	TRBJ2-7	TRBD2
CASSPTSGRRFYEQYF	TGTGCCAGCAGTCCCACTAGCGGACGGCGATTTTACGAGCAGTACTTC	.	TRBV27	TRBJ2-7	TRBD2
CASMLAATDTQYF	TGTGCCAGCATGCTAGCGGCAACAGATACGCAGTATTTT	.	TRBV7-3	TRBJ2-3	TRBD2
CASSEDGLKNIQYF	TGTGCCAGCAGTGAAGACGGCCTCAAAAACATTCAGTACTTC	.	TRBV2	TRBJ2-4	.
CASTPFQGSYNEQFF	TGTGCCAGCACCCCTTTTCAGGGCTCCTACAATGAGCAGTTCTTC	.	TRBV6-5	TRBJ2-1	.
CASSRFLSGGTQETQYF	TGTGCCAGCAGCCGCTTCCTAAGCGGGGGGACCCAAGAGACCCAGTACTTC	.	TRBV7-2	TRBJ2-5	TRBD2
CASSQLGQETQYF	TGTGCCAGCAGCCAGTTAGGGCAAGAGACCCAGTACTTC	.	TRBV6-5	TRBJ2-5	.
CASSPGSYGYTF	TGTGCCAGCAGCCCCGGAAGCTATGGCTACACCTTC	few	TRBV7-9	TRBJ1-2	.
CASSSLTYKAFF	TGTGCCAGCAGCTCTCTAACCTATAAGGCTTTCTTT	.	TRBV7-2	TRBJ1-1	.
CASSKIRGQSYEQYF	TGTGCCAGTAGTAAGATCAGGGGACAGTCCTACGAGCAGTACTTC	.	TRBV19	TRBJ2-7	TRBD1
CAVAGSDGYTF	TGTGCCGTTGCAGGGTCAGATGGCTACACCTTC	.	TRBV6-1	TRBJ1-2	.
CASSSNPQETQYF	TGTGCCAGCAGTTCAAATCCCCAAGAGACCCAGTACTTC	.	TRBV2	TRBJ2-5	.
CASSRAGSGELFF	TGTGCCAGCAGTCGGGCCGGGTCCGGGGAGCTGTTTTTT	.	TRBV6-6	TRBJ2-2	.
CASSPRTTGELFF	TGTGCCAGCAGCCCTAGGACTACCGGGGAGCTGTTTTTT	.	TRBV7-2	TRBJ2-2	.
CASTQGQGVDTQYF	TGTGCCAGCACACAGGGACAGGGGGTAGATACGCAGTATTTT	.	TRBV2	TRBJ2-3	TRBD1
CASSATSGRPDTQYF	TGCGCCAGCAGCGCGACTAGCGGGAGGCCAGATACGCAGTATTTT	.	TRBV5-1	TRBJ2-3	TRBD2
CASSFAELSGYTF	TGTGCCAGCAGTTTTGCCGAGTTGAGTGGCTACACCTTC	.	TRBV28	TRBJ1-2	.
CASSLLGDRYEQYF	TGTGCCAGCAGTTTATTGGGGGATCGCTACGAGCAGTACTTC	.	TRBV28	TRBJ2-7	.
CASSNRGGAAGNTIYF	TGTGCCAGCAGTAACAGGGGGGGGGCTGCTGGAAACACCATATATTTT	.	TRBV6-6	TRBJ1-3	TRBD1
CASSFQGGETQYF	TGTGCCAGCAGTTTTCAGGGTGGTGAGACCCAGTACTTC	.	TRBV7-9	TRBJ2-5	.
CSVEQDIYNEQFF	TGCAGCGTTGAACAGGACATCTACAATGAGCAGTTCTTC	.	TRBV29-1	TRBJ2-1	.
CASSPGQGAGGYTF	TGTGCCAGCAGCCCCGGACAGGGGGCTGGGGGCTACACCTTC	.	TRBV12-1	TRBJ1-2	.
CASSRQWRGQFSTDTQYF	TGTGCCAGCAGCCGACAGTGGAGGGGGCAATTTAGCACAGATACGCAGTATTTT	.	TRBV5-5	TRBJ2-3	.
CAISEFTSGAGELFF	TGTGCCATCAGTGAGTTTACTAGCGGGGCCGGGGAGCTGTTTTTT	.	TRBV10-3	TRBJ2-2	TRBD2
CASRDRGMNTEAFF	TGTGCCAGCAGGGACAGGGGGATGAACACTGAAGCTTTCTTT	.	TRBV6-1	TRBJ1-1	TRBD1
CASSLTGGSEKLFF	TGCGCCAGCAGCCTGACAGGGGGGAGTGAAAAACTGTTTTTT	.	TRBV5-1	TRBJ1-4	TRBD1
CASSLERGETQYF	TGTGCCAGCAGCTTAGAGAGGGGTGAGACCCAGTACTTC	.	TRBV7-3	TRBJ2-5	.
CASSFPGSGNSPLHF	TGTGCCAGCAGTTTTCCTGGGAGCGGCAATTCACCCCTCCACTTT	once	TRBV28	TRBJ1-6	.
CASSMKLQGPEAFF	TGTGCCAGTAGTATGAAGCTACAGGGACCTGAAGCTTTCTTT	.	TRBV19	TRBJ1-1	.
CASSLGRTGYNSPLHF	TGTGCCAGCAGCTTAGGGCGGACAGGGTATAATTCACCCCTCCACTTT	.	TRBV7-8	TRBJ1-6	TRBD1
CASSYGGLAGADTQYF	TGTGCCAGCAGTTATGGGGGACTAGCGGGAGCAGATACGCAGTATTTT	.	TRBV6-5	TRBJ2-3	TRBD2
CASSQASGGQETQYF	TGCGCCAGCAGCCAGGCTAGCGGGGGCCAAGAGACCCAGTACTTC	.	TRBV4-1	TRBJ2-5	TRBD2
CASSVGAGTGELFF	TGTGCCAGCAGCGTAGGTGCAGGGACCGGGGAGCTGTTTTTT	few	TRBV9	TRBJ2-2	.
CASSETGGAGELFF	TGTGCCAGCAGCGAGACAGGGGGGGCCGGGGAGCTGTTTTTT	.	TRBV5-6	TRBJ2-2	TRBD1
CASSLTGEQFF	TGTGCCAGCAGCTTAACGGGTGAGCAGTTCTTC	.	TRBV7-2	TRBJ2-1	.
CASPEIAGRGTEAFF	TGTGCCAGCCCGGAAATCGCAGGGCGCGGCACTGAAGCTTTCTTT	.	TRBV5-4	TRBJ1-1	.
CASSLIKGATYNEQFF	TGTGCCAGCAGCTTAATCAAGGGGGCGACCTACAATGAGCAGTTCTTC	.	TRBV7-3	TRBJ2-1	TRBD1
CASSLETSGFYEQYF	TGCGCCAGCAGCTTGGAGACTAGCGGATTCTACGAGCAGTACTTC	once	TRBV5-1	TRBJ2-7	TRBD2
CASSPPSDRGGPQHF	TGTGCCAGCTCACCCCCTAGTGACAGGGGCGGGCCCCAGCATTTT	.	TRBV18	TRBJ1-5	TRBD1
CASSLRGDREQYF	TGCGCCAGCAGCTTGCGGGGGGACAGGGAGCAGTACTTC	.	TRBV5-1	TRBJ2-7	.